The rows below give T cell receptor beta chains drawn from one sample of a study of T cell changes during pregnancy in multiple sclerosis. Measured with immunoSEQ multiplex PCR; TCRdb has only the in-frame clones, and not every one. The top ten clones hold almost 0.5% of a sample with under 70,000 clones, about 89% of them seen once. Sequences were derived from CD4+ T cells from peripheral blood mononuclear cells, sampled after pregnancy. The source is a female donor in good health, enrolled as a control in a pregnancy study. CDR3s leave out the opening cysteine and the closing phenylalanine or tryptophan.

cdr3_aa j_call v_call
ASSWTGVEKLF TRBJ1-4 TRBV6-6
ASSAGGQIYNEQF TRBJ2-1 TRBV5-1
ASREQTGGSEKLF TRBJ1-4 TRBV25-1
ASSAHTGTNSYEQY TRBJ2-7 TRBV9
ASSFDRGFYNEQF TRBJ2-1 TRBV7-3
ASSGGTRDTQY TRBJ2-3 TRBV19
ASSVDRGANYGYT TRBJ1-2 TRBV9
ASSQGPGNEQF TRBJ2-1 TRBV4-1
ASSLHLSELPNGYT TRBJ1-2 TRBV7-9
AWSWPNPPGNTIY TRBJ1-3 TRBV30
ASETSLYNEQF TRBJ2-1 TRBV12-5
ASGVERVYGYT TRBJ1-2 TRBV6-1
ASTPGQGTYEQY - TRBV6-1
ASGLSVSRSYEQY TRBJ2-7 TRBV12-5
ASRGRQEPNTEAF TRBJ1-1 TRBV2
ASSQDEKRGGGTDTQY TRBJ2-3 TRBV4-3
ASSRLAWGSGEQY TRBJ2-7 TRBV7-3
ASGLGQGLTGELF TRBJ2-2 TRBV9
ASSQDKGGPGY TRBJ2-4 TRBV4-3
ASSLFERGKGEQY TRBJ2-7 TRBV7-6
ASSQGAEGQPQH TRBJ1-5 TRBV10-3
AWSVTGDEQF TRBJ2-1 TRBV30
ASSPLALNQPQH TRBJ1-5 TRBV18
ASSPGQRETQY TRBJ2-5 TRBV11-2